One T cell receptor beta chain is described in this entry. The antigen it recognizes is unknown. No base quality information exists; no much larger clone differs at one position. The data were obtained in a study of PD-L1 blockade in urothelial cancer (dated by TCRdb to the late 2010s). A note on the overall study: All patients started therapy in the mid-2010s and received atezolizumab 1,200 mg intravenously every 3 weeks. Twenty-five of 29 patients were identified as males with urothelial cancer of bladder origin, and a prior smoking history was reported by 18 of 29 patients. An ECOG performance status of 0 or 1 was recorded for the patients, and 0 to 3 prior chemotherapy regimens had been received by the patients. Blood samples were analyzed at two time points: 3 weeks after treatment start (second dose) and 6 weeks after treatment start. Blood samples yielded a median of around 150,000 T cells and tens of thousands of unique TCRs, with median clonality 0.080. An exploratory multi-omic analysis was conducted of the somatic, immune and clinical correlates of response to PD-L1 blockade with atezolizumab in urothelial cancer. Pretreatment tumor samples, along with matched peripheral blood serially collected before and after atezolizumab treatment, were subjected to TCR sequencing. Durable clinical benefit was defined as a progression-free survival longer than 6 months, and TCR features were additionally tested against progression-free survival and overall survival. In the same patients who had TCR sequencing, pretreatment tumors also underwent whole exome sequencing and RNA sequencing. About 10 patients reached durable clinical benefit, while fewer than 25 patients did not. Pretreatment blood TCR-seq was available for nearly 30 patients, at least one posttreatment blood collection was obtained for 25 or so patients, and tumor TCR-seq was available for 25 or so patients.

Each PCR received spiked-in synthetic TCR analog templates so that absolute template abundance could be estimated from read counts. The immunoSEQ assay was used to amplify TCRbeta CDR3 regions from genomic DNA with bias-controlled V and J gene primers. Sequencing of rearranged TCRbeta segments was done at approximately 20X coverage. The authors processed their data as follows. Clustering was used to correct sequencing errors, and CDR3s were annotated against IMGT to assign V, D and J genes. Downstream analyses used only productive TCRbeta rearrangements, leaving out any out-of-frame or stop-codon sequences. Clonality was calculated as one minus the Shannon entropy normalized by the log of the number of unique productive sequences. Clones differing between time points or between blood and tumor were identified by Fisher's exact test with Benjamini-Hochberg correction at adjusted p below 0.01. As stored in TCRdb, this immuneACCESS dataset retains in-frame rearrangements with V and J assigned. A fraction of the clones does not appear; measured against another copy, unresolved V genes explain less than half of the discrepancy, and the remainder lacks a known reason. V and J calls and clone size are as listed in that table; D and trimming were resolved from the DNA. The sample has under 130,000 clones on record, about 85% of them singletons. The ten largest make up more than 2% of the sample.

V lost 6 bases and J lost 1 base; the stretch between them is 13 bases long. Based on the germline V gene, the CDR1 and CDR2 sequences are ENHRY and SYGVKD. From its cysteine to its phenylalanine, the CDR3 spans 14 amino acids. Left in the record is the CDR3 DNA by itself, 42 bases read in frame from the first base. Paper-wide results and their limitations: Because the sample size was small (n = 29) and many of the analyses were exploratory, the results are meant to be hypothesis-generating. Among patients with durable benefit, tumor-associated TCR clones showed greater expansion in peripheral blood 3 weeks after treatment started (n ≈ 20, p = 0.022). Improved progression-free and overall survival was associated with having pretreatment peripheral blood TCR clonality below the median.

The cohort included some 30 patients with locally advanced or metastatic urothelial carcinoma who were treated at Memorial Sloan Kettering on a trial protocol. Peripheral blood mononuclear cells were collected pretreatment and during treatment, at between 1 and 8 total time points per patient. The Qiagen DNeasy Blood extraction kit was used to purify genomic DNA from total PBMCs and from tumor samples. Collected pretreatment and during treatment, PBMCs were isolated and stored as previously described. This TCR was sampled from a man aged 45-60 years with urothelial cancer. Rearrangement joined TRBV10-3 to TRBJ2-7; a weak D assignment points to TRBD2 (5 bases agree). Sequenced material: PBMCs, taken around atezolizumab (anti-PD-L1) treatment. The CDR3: CAISDYHRSYEQYF. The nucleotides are TGTGCCATCAGCGACTACCACCGTTCCTACGAGCAGTACTTC.